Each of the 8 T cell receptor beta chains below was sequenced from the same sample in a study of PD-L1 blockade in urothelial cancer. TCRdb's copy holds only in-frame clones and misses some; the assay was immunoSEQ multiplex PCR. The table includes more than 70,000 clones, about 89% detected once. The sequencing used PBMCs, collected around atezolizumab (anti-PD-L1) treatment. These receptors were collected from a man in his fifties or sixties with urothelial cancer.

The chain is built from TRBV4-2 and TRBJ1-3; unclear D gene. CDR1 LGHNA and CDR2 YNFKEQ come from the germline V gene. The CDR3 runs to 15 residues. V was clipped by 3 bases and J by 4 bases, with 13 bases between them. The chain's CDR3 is CASSHPEGIGNTIYF. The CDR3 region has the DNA TGTGCCAGCAGCCATCCGGAGGGTATCGGAAACACCATATATTTT.

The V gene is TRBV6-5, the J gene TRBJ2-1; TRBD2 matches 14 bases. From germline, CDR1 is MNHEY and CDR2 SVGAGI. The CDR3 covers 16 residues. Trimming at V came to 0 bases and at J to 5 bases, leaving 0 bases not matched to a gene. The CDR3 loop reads CASSYSGLAGDNEQFF. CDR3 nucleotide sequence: TGTGCCAGCAGTTACTCGGGACTAGCGGGAGACAATGAGCAGTTCTTC.

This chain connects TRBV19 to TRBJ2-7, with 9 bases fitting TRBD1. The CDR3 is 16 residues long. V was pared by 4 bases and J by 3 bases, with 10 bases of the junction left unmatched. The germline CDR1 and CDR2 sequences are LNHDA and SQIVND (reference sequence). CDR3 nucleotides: TGTGCCAGTAGTAGAACCGGGACAGGGTCCTTCTACGAGCAGTACTTC. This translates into CASSRTGTGSFYEQYF.

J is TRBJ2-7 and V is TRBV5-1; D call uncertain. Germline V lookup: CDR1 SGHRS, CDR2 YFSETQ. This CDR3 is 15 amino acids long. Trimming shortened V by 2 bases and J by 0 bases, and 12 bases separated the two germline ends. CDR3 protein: CASSFAAPSSYEQYF. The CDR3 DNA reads TGCGCCAGCAGCTTTGCGGCACCGTCCTCCTACGAGCAGTACTTC.

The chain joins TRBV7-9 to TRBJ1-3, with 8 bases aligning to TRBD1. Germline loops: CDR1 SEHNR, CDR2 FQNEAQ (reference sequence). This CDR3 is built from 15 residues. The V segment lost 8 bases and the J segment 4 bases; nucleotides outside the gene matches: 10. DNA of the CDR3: TGTGCCAGCTCGAGCGGGACAGGAGGGGGAAACACCATATATTTT. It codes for CASSSGTGGGNTIYF. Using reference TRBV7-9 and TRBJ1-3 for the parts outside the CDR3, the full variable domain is DTGVSQNPRHKITKRGQNVTFRCDPISEHNRLYWYRQTLGQGPEFLTYFQNEAQLEKSRLLSDRFSAERPKGSFSTLEIQRTEQGDSAMYLCASSSGTGGGNTIYFGEGSWLTVV.

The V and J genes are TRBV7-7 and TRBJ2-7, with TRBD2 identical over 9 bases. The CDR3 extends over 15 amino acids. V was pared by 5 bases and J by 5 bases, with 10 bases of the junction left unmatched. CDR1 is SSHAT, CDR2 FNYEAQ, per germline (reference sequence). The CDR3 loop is CASSPGAGGRNEQYF. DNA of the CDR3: TGTGCCAGCAGCCCTGGAGCGGGGGGCCGAAACGAGCAGTACTTC.

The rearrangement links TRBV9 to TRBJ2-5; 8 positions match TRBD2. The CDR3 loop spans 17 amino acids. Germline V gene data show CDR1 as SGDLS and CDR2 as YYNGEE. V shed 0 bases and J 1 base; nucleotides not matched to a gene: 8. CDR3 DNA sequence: TGTGCCAGCAGCGTAGGGGCGTCTAGCGGGCTCCAAGAGACCCAGTACTTC. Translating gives CASSVGASSGLQETQYF.

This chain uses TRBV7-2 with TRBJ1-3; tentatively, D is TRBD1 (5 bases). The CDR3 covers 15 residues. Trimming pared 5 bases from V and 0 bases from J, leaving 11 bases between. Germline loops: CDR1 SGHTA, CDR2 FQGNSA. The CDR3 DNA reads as TGTGCCAGCAGCCAGGACACGAGCTCTGGAAACACCATATATTTT. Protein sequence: CASSQDTSSGNTIYF. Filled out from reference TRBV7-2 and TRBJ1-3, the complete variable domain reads GAGVSQSPSNKVTEKGKDVELRCDPISGHTALYWYRQSLGQGLEFLIYFQGNSAPDKSGLPSDRFSAERTGGSVSTLTIQRTQQEDSAVYLCASSQDTSSGNTIYFGEGSWLTVV.